The following is a T cell receptor (beta chain) sequence with its context. There are 14 residues in the CDR3. Germline V gives CDR1 MNHNY, CDR2 SVGAGI (reference sequence). V was shortened by 5 bases and J by 4 bases, with 14 bases between the two germline ends. The sample is drawn from a study of cytomegalovirus exposure and HLA in healthy donors. This PCR relied on a set of 60 Vbeta primers and 13 Jbeta primers. Assay: immunoSEQ multiplex PCR; the TCRdb copy retains only in-frame clones and omits some. The sample carries 150,000 to 200,000 clones, roughly 70% recorded once. The receptor comes from a man aged 35 to 55 in good health and CMV-seropositive. The V call is TRBV6-6, the J call TRBJ1-2; a possible D gene is TRBD1 (6 bases). The sequencing input was PBMCs. CDR3 DNA: TGTGCCAGCAGTGTACAGGGCGGAGGCTATGGCTACACCTTC. Protein: CASSVQGGGYGYTF.